This TCR beta chain was identified during a study of human T cells and chemical hapten exposure. On the study more broadly: Patients received weekly diphenylcyclopropenone doses to the scalp throughout the approximately 24-week study.

TCRdb passed the RACE reads through MiXCR, listing each CDR3 protein once. The sample holds 250,000 or so distinct CDR3 sequences; around 7% are singletons and the top ten take 0.9% to 1.5%. Germline assignment: CDR1 SEHNR and CDR2 FQNEAQ (reference sequence). V lost 3 bases to trimming and J lost 4 bases, with 9 bases between them. This CDR3 region has 13 residues. Time point specified: pre-sensitization, week 0. Specified treatment: therapeutic diphenylcyclopropenone sensitization with weekly scalp DPC. This clonotype was seen at least ten times. The chain couples TRBV7-9 to TRBJ2-5; perhaps TRBD1 as D (6 bases). Sequenced here: whole blood, sampled in connection with sensitization to the hapten diphenylcyclopropenone (DPC). This clonotype was obtained from a man younger than 35 with alopecia areata. Some clones in this sample may be carry-over from other donors' samples. The CDR3 loop reads CASSFTGRETQYF. DNA of the CDR3: TGTGCCAGCAGCTTTACAGGGCGAGAGACCCAGTACTTC.